One T cell receptor (beta chain) is described in this entry. Its specificity is not known. At the time of sampling, donors were nominally healthy, though unrecorded immune exposures were likely. The data originate from a study of cytomegalovirus exposure and HLA in healthy donors. The CDR3 totals 16 residues. V was pared by 4 bases and J by 1 base, with 5 bases of the junction left unmatched. Germline V gene sequence: CDR1 SGHRS, CDR2 YFSETQ. Overall study results and limits: Several of the most significant clusters were apparently associated with common viral pathogens in a later analysis. Reportedly, a later analysis found an Asian-associated ancestry cluster had fewer N-insertions than the roughly 700-donor mean.

This PCR relied on a set of 60 Vbeta primers and 13 Jbeta primers. Per the authors' pipeline: In a later analysis, approximately 80 million unique TCR beta chains included roughly 11 million shared by two or more donors. Method: immunoSEQ multiplex PCR; TCRdb's copy keeps in-frame clones and lacks some. That table furnishes V, J and clone size, whereas the DNA furnished D and trimming. This table holds over 130,000 clones, around three quarters found once. This chain links TRBV5-1 with TRBJ2-3, with TRBD2 matching over 11 bases. Material for sequencing was PBMCs. The source of this sequence is a woman between 40 and 50 years old in good health and CMV-seropositive. CDR3: CASSGLAGGGTDTQYF. The CDR3 DNA reads as TGCGCCAGCAGCGGTCTAGCGGGAGGAGGCACAGATACGCAGTATTTT.